This section outlines one TCR beta chain sequence together with its context. Its target antigen remains unknown. Base qualities are missing; no much larger clone stands one base away. This sample stems from a study of blood T cell repertoires in COVID-19 (TCRdb year 2020). Regarding the study in general: Samples from collaborators originated in the United States, Italy and Spain and spanned both the acute and convalescent phases of COVID-19. The prospective study material was composed of cDNA or gDNA derived from T cells, B-cell-depleted T cells, or PBMCs. The dataset comprised deeply sampled blood TCRbeta repertoires from subjects exposed to, actively infected with, or recovered from COVID-19. The repertoires were released in a freely available public database meant as a resource for research on the immune response to SARS-CoV-2. Samples came from the ongoing ImmuneRACE study (first 160 participants) plus 1,254 subjects from 6 global collaborators. Nearly every sample came with metadata listing a de-identified subject ID, COVID-19 status, age in years and sex. Where HLA class I and class II types were available, the types were taken from metadata supplied by the sample provider, not from assay-based typing.

Reading the germline V gene (reference sequence) gives CDR1 SGHKS and CDR2 YYEKEE. Counted from cysteine to phenylalanine, this CDR3 has 14 amino acids. Of the read, only the CDR3 DNA is kept; its 42 bases are in frame from base 1. For this chain, trimming is 6 bases at the V end and 7 bases at the J end, and the number of junction bases without a gene match is 13. Samples from volunteer blood donors who had recovered from COVID-19 were contributed by a second Seattle source. Whole blood was collected in K2EDTA tubes by collaborating institutions according to the institutions' own protocols. For TCRbeta analysis, collaborators shipped samples in one of three forms: frozen whole blood, isolated PBMCs, or DNA extracted from either of those sample types. TCRbeta CDR3 regions were amplified from genomic DNA using the immunoSEQ Assay, a bias-controlled multiplex PCR. The paper's processing steps were these. The number of nucleated cells in each sample was estimated by amplification of reference gene primers within the assay. Sequence reads were collapsed and filtered to measure the absolute abundance of every unique TCRbeta CDR3 rearrangement. For each sample, productive Simpson clonality was calculated as the square root of Simpson's diversity index over productive rearrangements. TCRdb holds this immuneACCESS table with in-frame rearrangements only. Some clones are missing; in checked studies, unresolved V genes explain under half, and the rest has no known cause. Clonal size and the V and J genes are those of that table, whereas D and trimming came from the DNA. The sample table holds 270,000 or so clones, of which approximately 83% were seen once. The ten most abundant clones make up roughly 10% of the sample.

Points the paper makes about the study in general: The quantity of clinical and demographic metadata differed by source and by participant and was supplied without curation.

The specimen was peripheral blood. The chain is encoded by TRBV5-5 joined to TRBJ2-7; TRBD1 fits 7 bases in the junction. This sequence was found in a woman aged 45-59 years who had recovered from COVID-19. The CDR3 protein is CASTPDRPSREQYF. The nucleotide sequence is given as TGTGCCAGCACCCCGGACAGGCCGTCTAGGGAGCAGTACTTC.